This entry describes one T cell receptor (beta chain). Its antigen is still unknown. No qualities accompany the bases; no much larger clone lies one base away. This sample stems from a study of cytomegalovirus exposure and HLA in healthy donors (dated by TCRdb to 2016 to 2017). At the level of the whole study: According to an earlier analysis of several hundred of the donors, 150 million to 200 million T cells yielded roughly 110 million unique TCR beta sequences and roughly 280 Gb of sequence data. An early release covering 500 to 750 HLA-typed donors comprised approximately 300 gigabases of sequencing data and around 85 million unique TCR sequences. The genetic ancestry cluster associated with self-reported Caucasian donors included about four fifths of the roughly 380 genotyped donors. The aim of the study was to test whether cataloging public T cell receptors could identify signatures of past pathogen exposure. Using immunosequencing, the study profiled T cell repertoires from about 650 subjects and related those repertoires to cytomegalovirus serostatus. In addition to the first cohort of 650 to 800 subjects, a separate validation cohort of 130 or so different subjects was used. To predict cytomegalovirus infection status, the study brought together high-throughput TCR immunosequencing, statistical association of individual TCRs with disease status, and machine learning. A later analysis re-analyzed previously published TCR beta repertoires from 650 to 800 donors and added high-resolution HLA genotyping to study TCR occurrence patterns. In the later analysis, no new phenotypic data were used to find candidate immune exposures; instead, reliance was placed on TCR beta sequences and their occurrence across donors. To decide whether each TCR beta V gene segment behaved as functional or pseudogenic, an earlier analysis of several hundred of the donors relied on high-throughput TCR beta sequencing. Alongside the repertoire data, information on donor age, sex, ethnicity and CMV serostatus was compiled. In a later genetic analysis, genome-wide SNP genotypes for about three fifths of the roughly 670 donors were used, and that subset was treated as a discovery cohort. Every repertoire in the discovery cohort had been generated on one and the same sequencing platform. HLA typing included class I and class II loci at four-digit resolution. Typing coverage varied by locus: roughly 629-640 donors for A, B, C, DRB1 and DQB1; roughly 520 for DQA1; approximately 610 for DPA1; roughly 450 for DPB1. Because of strong linkage in the cohort, roughly five DR-DQ haplotypes were treated as single units for association and clustering. Across around 400 genotyped donors of the cohort, an average of about 220,000 unique TCR beta nucleotide sequences per donor were sequenced, and roughly 20% of those sequences were non-productive.

The library was generated by the immunoSEQ multiplex PCR assay. A mixture of 60 forward primers for TCR Vbeta segments and 13 reverse primers for TCR Jbeta segments was used in the multiplex PCR. The CDR3 region of rearranged TCR beta genes was amplified from genomic DNA by a multiplex PCR assay. On the Illumina HiSeq System, the amplified TCR beta libraries were sequenced as 87-base-pair reads. The study's processing was this. In a later analysis, some 80 million unique TCR beta chains were counted across the 500 to 850 repertoires, and approximately 11 million of these chains were shared by at least two donors. Raw reads were error-corrected and collapsed into unique sequences by a nearest-neighbor algorithm in which closely related sequences were merged to remove PCR and sequencing errors. V, D and J gene segments were assigned by aligning CDR3 sequences to IMGT reference sequences. For a sequence to be retained, at least a six-nucleotide match to both a V gene segment and a J gene segment was required. A rearrangement was called productive if the CDR3 had no stop codons and remained in frame with V and J, and every other rearrangement was called non-productive. CDR3 was defined according to IMGT convention as the region running from the second conserved V-encoded cysteine to the conserved J-encoded phenylalanine. Sequences without an unambiguous match to a single V gene segment were excluded from the earlier analysis of 450 to 750 of the donors. In an earlier analysis of around 590 of the donors, a V segment was called functional when productive rearrangements were above 56.7%, and segregating when the standard deviation between donors exceeded 5%. A statistical classification framework was built to diagnose cytomegalovirus status from the catalog of TCR beta chain sequences. In a later analysis, V and J genes were assigned by comparing TCR nucleotide sequences against IMGT/GENE-DB human TR gene sequences. In a later analysis, CDR3 sequences and most-parsimonious VDJ recombination scenarios were assigned using the TCRdist pipeline. A later analysis defined each TCR beta chain by its CDR3 amino acid sequence plus V-gene family, and excluded reads lacking a unique V-gene family. In a later analysis, nearly 600 highly shared, low-generation-probability nucleotide sequences were removed to address suspected cross-contamination and a sequencing artifact. For each public chain, a later analysis derived a clonal expansion index from normalized ranks of inferred template counts within each repertoire. A later analysis computed generation probabilities with a VDJ recombination model fitted to out-of-frame rearrangements, and checked the results against IGoR. A later analysis scored TCR-TCR, TCR-HLA and TCR-CMV co-occurrence with hypergeometric tests, applying a repertoire-size bias correction to TCR pairs. A later analysis estimated false discovery rates by permuting HLA or CMV assignments 20 times. In a later analysis, co-occurring TCRs were grouped with DBSCAN, and TCRdist sequence similarity was added when clustering was performed within HLA-allele-positive subsets. For co-occurrence clustering, repertoires with fewer than 30,000 or more than 120,000 public chains were excluded, along with 4 to 6 repertoires with anomalous nucleotide sharing. The immuneACCESS repertoire file appears here via TCRdb, limited to in-frame rearrangements. These files lack a portion of the clones; in checked studies, under half of the deficit traces to unresolved V genes, and the cause of the others is not known. From that table come the V and J calls and clone size; the DNA was used to work out D and trimming. The sample records 140,000 or so clones, about 84% of which are singletons. The ten largest account for roughly 3.4% of the sample.

In total, about 650 healthy bone marrow donors made up the cohort. All cohort members were sampled while nominally healthy, although unrecorded immune exposures were likely present. The donor was CMV seronegative and was included in the group of a few hundred seronegative cohort members. Each donor provided a peripheral blood sample, and peripheral blood mononuclear cells were used for TCR beta sequencing. The Qiagen DNeasy Blood Extraction Kit was used to extract genomic DNA from the blood cell samples. CDR1 and CDR2, per the germline V gene (reference sequence), are SGHNT and YYREEE. The CDR3 holds 12 amino acids from the cysteine to the phenylalanine. Only the CDR3 region is kept as DNA, spanning 36 bases read in frame from base 1. The germline V and J ends show losses of 9 bases and 9 bases respectively, and no gene match explains 9 bases of the junction. Results the study describes overall, beyond this receptor: Some IMGT-functional V segments, including TRBV6-2 and TRBV6-3, could not be distinguished by the 87-base-pair reads and were therefore excluded. In both the original and validation cohorts, the classifier was reported to diagnose cytomegalovirus status with high specificity and sensitivity. Three of the identified cytomegalovirus-associated TCR beta chains were confirmed in vitro to be specific for cytomegalovirus antigens. A later genetic analysis associated a missense DCLRE1C variant with V-gene and J-gene trimming of TCR beta chains, and an independent cohort replicated the association. Because HLA typing was unavailable for some donors at each locus, only the typed subset was used in association tests. Linkage disequilibrium might explain the correlated functional status among segregating V segments, but an unknown experimental factor could not be ruled out. In a later analysis, TCR association rates were found to vary across HLA loci, with the most associated TCRs seen for DRB1 alleles and the fewest for HLA-C alleles. In a later analysis, several top co-occurrence clusters were reported to appear linked to parvovirus B19, influenza, CMV and Epstein-Barr virus. A later genetic analysis reported fewer N-insertions in productive TCRs among donors in an Asian-associated ancestry cluster than the roughly 700-donor mean. The sequencing pipeline was judged likely to have produced a cluster of highly shared sequence variants as a technical artifact. According to the authors, the approach could potentially be generalized to other disease states and immunological phenotypes. Because counts were too low, about 15 rarely observed V segments, including chromosome 9 orphons, were left out of the earlier analysis of 500 to 650 of the donors. When HLA alleles, especially DR and DQ, strongly co-occurred, TCR associations were difficult to assign to individual alleles. In an earlier analysis of 587 of the donors, most TCR beta V segments appeared in productive rearrangements about 87% or about 30% of the time, broadly matching IMGT annotations. In this cohort, only TCR beta chains were sequenced, and detectable features were limited by the absence of alpha or paired-chain data. A total of fewer than 200 TCR beta chains were listed by the study as associated with cytomegalovirus. The only immune exposure information available for the cohort was CMV serostatus. Specific HLA alleles were associated with 15,000 to 20,000 TCR beta sequences at a false discovery rate of 0.05 in a later analysis. Most TCR sequences were observed very rarely across donors, whereas some public TCRs were present in many individuals. According to a later analysis, most CMV-associated TCR beta chains appeared to be HLA-restricted, and the HLA associations seemed to be driven largely by CMV exposure. Sequencing depth was assumed to be roughly uniform across donors in the presence/absence analyses, though that assumption may not hold. Compared with equally common non-associated chains, HLA-associated TCR beta chains in a later analysis were more clonally expanded and had lower generation probabilities. A further reported finding was that TCR beta sequences accurately predicted the HLA-A and HLA-B alleles for most subjects in the first cohort.

The V gene is TRBV5-4 and the J gene is TRBJ2-1, and 7 junctional nucleotides match TRBD2. The sequence was collected from a male donor in good health and CMV-seronegative. Sample: PBMCs. The DNA sequence is as follows: TGTGCCACCACCCCGGGGGGAGGTGAGCAGTTCTTC. Translated, it reads CATTPGGGEQFF. With the portions outside the CDR3 filled from the reference TRBV5-4 and TRBJ2-1 genes, the complete variable region becomes ETGVTQSPTHLIKTRGQQVTLRCSSQSGHNTVSWYQQALGQGPQFIFQYYREEENGRGNFPPRFSGLQFPNYSSELNVNALELDDSALYLCATTPGGGEQFFGPGTRLTVL.